These T cell receptor beta chains were read from a single sample in a study of T-cell reconstitution after alpha-beta-depleted transplantation in children. Each CDR3 protein gets one entry after TCRdb re-called the PCR reads with MiXCR. This table has some 490,000 distinct CDR3 sequences, under 15% appearing once. The sample consisted of PBMCs from the stem cell graft donor, taken from the stem cell graft. The receptors stem from a human donor who donated a stem cell graft to a child with combined immunodeficiency. Each CDR3 is given without its conserved first and last residue.

j_gene | v_gene | CDR3aa
TRBJ2-5 | TRBV27 | ASRPSSSRVETQY
TRBJ1-2 | TRBV10-3 | AISERGPNYGYT
TRBJ2-3 | TRBV7-2 | ASGDGGRAGSTDTQY
TRBJ2-7 | TRBV9 | ASSVGFPAGGRTYEQY
TRBJ2-7 | TRBV20-1 | SASSTRDKTYEQY
TRBJ1-4 | TRBV6-1 | ASRGPGTRNEKLF
TRBJ2-5 | TRBV5-1 | ASSLDTGETQY
TRBJ2-1 | TRBV29-1 | SVVDHQVYEQF
TRBJ2-7 | TRBV21-1 | ASSKGQGERSYEQY
TRBJ1-1 | TRBV29-1 | SSRGFDTEAF
TRBJ2-1 | TRBV6-5 | ASSYSPGLADNEQF
TRBJ2-5 | TRBV6-2/TRBV6-3 | ASRSLTLFGGETQY
TRBJ2-1 | TRBV12-3/TRBV12-4 | ASSQGHRYGEQF
TRBJ2-7 | TRBV9 | ASSVGTGDSSYEQY
TRBJ2-7 | TRBV6-2/TRBV6-3 | ASSPRILGQY
TRBJ2-7 | TRBV4-2 | ASSLHLSGGFYEQY
TRBJ1-5 | TRBV30 | AWSAGGPQH
TRBJ1-2 | TRBV12-3/TRBV12-4 | ASSSGGAYGYT
TRBJ1-3 | TRBV29-1 | SVEGGASGNTIY
TRBJ2-2 | TRBV5-1 | ASSSLRGTGELF
TRBJ2-1 | TRBV12-3/TRBV12-4 | ASFVGGPSYNEQF
TRBJ2-7 | TRBV29-1 | SVGTSPYEQY
TRBJ2-7 | TRBV20-1 | SASLGAMGEQY
TRBJ2-3 | TRBV29-1 | SVRTAGATDTQY
TRBJ2-2 | TRBV12-3/TRBV12-4 | ASTSYTGELF
TRBJ2-7 | TRBV29-1 | SVVGEHEQY
TRBJ2-2 | TRBV19 | ASSGLRRGAPGELF
TRBJ2-5 | TRBV30 | AWRPLRRSQETQY
TRBJ1-2 | TRBV7-2 | ASSPSSGTYGYT
TRBJ1-5 | TRBV5-6 | ASSLWGGKYQPQH
TRBJ2-1 | TRBV25-1 | ASSDGWFLHWF
TRBJ2-7 | TRBV7-9 | ASSFYIGESYEQY
TRBJ1-5 | TRBV20-1 | SACRGLGVQPQH
TRBJ1-4 | TRBV12-3/TRBV12-4 | ASTGVQGNEKLF
TRBJ1-2 | TRBV20-1 | SARAGFPGGYGYT
TRBJ2-1 | TRBV7-9 | ASSPLASRDYEQF
TRBJ1-1 | TRBV3-1 | ASSPATNTEAF
TRBJ1-5 | TRBV3-1 | ASSRHRDNQPQH
TRBJ2-7 | TRBV27 | ASSIGLLTYEQY
TRBJ2-3 | TRBV20-1 | SAGGGPGTDTQY
TRBJ2-3 | TRBV4-3 | ASSQDWGNRGDTQY
TRBJ2-3 | TRBV11-3 | ASSFPGQGAGTDTQY